A single sample is the source of the 7 T cell receptor beta chains below, sequenced in a study of T cell responses to AZD1222 COVID-19 vaccine. Profiled with immunoSEQ multiplex PCR; TCRdb holds only in-frame clones, not every one. The top ten hold approximately 5% of the sample, which has approximately 150,000 clones, around 83% seen once. The sample was peripheral blood, taken 28 days after the second AZD1222 dose. These TCRs come from an adult who received the AZD1222 COVID-19 vaccine.

The rearrangement uses TRBV18 and TRBJ1-6; 9 bases line up with TRBD1. From germline, CDR1 is KGHSH and CDR2 LQKENI. The CDR3 is made up of 16 amino acids. Trimming at V came to 3 bases and at J to 10 bases, leaving 10 bases not matched to a gene. The CDR3 nucleotides are TGTGCCAGCTCACCCAGAACCGGGACAGGGACCTCACCCCTCCACTTT. This translates into CASSPRTGTGTSPLHF. The full variable domain, completed using reference TRBV18 and TRBJ1-6, is NAGVMQNPRHLVRRRGQEARLRCSPMKGHSHVYWYRQLPEEGLKFMVYLQKENIIDESGMPKERFSAEFPKEGPSILRIQQVVRGDSAAYFCASSPRTGTGTSPLHFGNGTRLTVT.

The V call is TRBV9, the J call TRBJ2-5; 9 bases match TRBD2. Trimming took 3 bases from V and 1 from J; bases not matched to a gene: 7. This CDR3 is built from 16 residues. Germline assignment: CDR1 SGDLS and CDR2 YYNGEE. As DNA, the CDR3 is TGTGCCAGCAGCGAGGGCTCGACTAGCGGCCAAGAGACCCAGTACTTC. Protein product: CASSEGSTSGQETQYF.

The J gene is TRBJ1-6, the V gene TRBV11-2; D possibly corresponds to TRBD1 (6 bases). This CDR3 contains 15 residues. Trimming pared 3 bases from V and 4 bases from J, leaving 10 bases between. In germline, CDR1 is SGHAT, CDR2 FQNNGV. In nucleotides, the CDR3 is TGTGCCAGCAGCTTTGGGGGCAATTATAATTCACCCCTCCACTTT. Translated, it gives CASSFGGNYNSPLHF.

V and J are TRBV5-5 and TRBJ1-2; TRBD1 might be the D (6 bases). The CDR3 runs 15 residues. Trimming cost V 3 bases and J 4 bases, with 16 bases left between them. The germline gives CDR1 SGHKS, CDR2 YYEKEE (reference sequence). DNA of the CDR3: TGTGCCAGCAGCTCCGAGGACAGTGCCCCCTATGGCTACACCTTC. Residues: CASSSEDSAPYGYTF.

The chain joins TRBV5-1 to TRBJ2-7; a weak D match, TRBD1 (5 bases). Germline lookup yields CDR1 SGHRS and CDR2 YFSETQ. Trimming cost V 7 bases and J 5 bases, with 16 bases left between them. The CDR3 runs to 13 residues. The CDR3 nucleotides read TGCGCCAGCGCCGTTCCAGGGAATCACGAGCAGTACTTC. Amino acids: CASAVPGNHEQYF.

This chain uses TRBV6-6 with TRBJ1-2; a weak D match, TRBD1 (5 bases). V was cut by 5 bases and J by 8 bases, with 12 bases left in between. The germline V gene has CDR1 MNHNY and CDR2 SVGAGI (reference sequence). The CDR3 is 12 residues long. Here the CDR3 reads CASSKEGLGYTF. For the CDR3, the DNA is TGTGCCAGCAGTAAAGAGGGGTTAGGCTACACCTTC.

V gene TRBV4-2 combines with J gene TRBJ2-5; TRBD2 agrees at 7 bases. The CDR3 consists of 16 residues. The trim removed 2 bases at V and 4 bases at J, leaving 10 bases unmatched. Germline lookup yields CDR1 LGHNA and CDR2 YNFKEQ. The CDR3 reads CASSQSGTPVGETQYF. The CDR3 region has the DNA TGTGCCAGCAGCCAAAGCGGGACGCCCGTTGGAGAGACCCAGTACTTC.